This TCR beta chain stems from a study of kidney transplant recipient with SARS-CoV-2 infection. The CDR3 loop spans 10 amino acids. TCRdb fed the reads into MiXCR, producing one record per CDR3 protein. Among 200,000 to 300,000 distinct CDR3 sequences listed, 29% were seen once. This rearrangement joins TRBV3-2 to TRBJ2-5. TRBV3-2 counts as a pseudogene. The material sequenced was a blood sample, taken at baseline and on day 111 from a kidney transplant recipient. This clonotype was sampled from a male patient in his 30s who had COVID-19 and was a kidney transplant recipient. Some T cells may trace back to the graft donor. The chain's CDR3 is CASSHETQYF. DNA for the CDR3: TGTGCCAGCAGCCACGAGACCCAGTACTTC.